This T cell receptor (beta chain) was captured in a study of blood T cell repertoires in COVID-19. Whole-study context: Samples came from the United States, Italy and Spain, spanning acute and convalescent COVID-19. Sample material is recorded as cDNA or gDNA derived from T cells, B-cell-depleted T cells, or PBMCs.

The germline CDR1 and CDR2 sequences are GTSNPN and SVGIG (reference sequence). V shed 0 bases and J shed 4 bases, with 7 bases lying between them. This CDR3 has 13 residues. In the authors' methods: Estimation of nucleated cell counts relied on the amplification of reference gene primers. Profiled with immunoSEQ multiplex PCR; TCRdb holds only in-frame clones, not every one. The V and J calls and clone size are taken from that table; D and trimming were inferred from the DNA. The sample holds over 95,000 clones, around 85% seen once. Seattle's cohort entered during active infection and was followed longitudinally.

The chain is built from TRBV30 and TRBJ1-5; D gene ambiguous. The clonotype originates from a woman in her sixties with COVID-19, enrolled during active disease. Input material: peripheral blood. CDR3 in amino acids: CAWSVHQNQPQHF. The CDR3 nucleotides are TGTGCCTGGAGTGTCCATCAGAATCAGCCCCAGCATTTT.